Detailed here is one T cell receptor (beta chain). Its cognate antigen is unknown. V was trimmed by 5 bases and J by 4 bases, leaving 15 bases between them. CDR1 is MNHEY and CDR2 is SMNVEV in the germline V gene (reference sequence). This CDR3 spans 15 amino acids. These data belong to a study of PD-1 blockade in classical Hodgkin lymphoma. Study-wide context: Nivolumab was administered to patients intravenously at 3 mg/kg every 2 weeks. Broader study findings: Reported findings placed baseline TCR diversity lower in newly diagnosed patients (compared with healthy donors). Nothing has yet pinned down what causes the repertoire differences, possibly disease activity or prior therapy. Diversity similar to that of newly diagnosed patients was seen at baseline in complete responders.

All trial patients relapsed after autologous stem cell transplantation. Libraries were prepared by immunoSEQ multiplex PCR; TCRdb keeps only in-frame clonotypes and omits some of them. The sample has more than 70,000 clones; about 93% are singletons. J is TRBJ1-3 and V is TRBV27; D call uncertain. This receptor was identified in a human donor with classical Hodgkin lymphoma. Material: peripheral blood mononuclear cells (PBMCs), obtained before the second cycle of nivolumab. The CDR3 is CASSLQYGPGNTIYF. The CDR3, as DNA: TGTGCCAGCAGTCTCCAGTATGGGCCAGGAAACACCATATATTTT.